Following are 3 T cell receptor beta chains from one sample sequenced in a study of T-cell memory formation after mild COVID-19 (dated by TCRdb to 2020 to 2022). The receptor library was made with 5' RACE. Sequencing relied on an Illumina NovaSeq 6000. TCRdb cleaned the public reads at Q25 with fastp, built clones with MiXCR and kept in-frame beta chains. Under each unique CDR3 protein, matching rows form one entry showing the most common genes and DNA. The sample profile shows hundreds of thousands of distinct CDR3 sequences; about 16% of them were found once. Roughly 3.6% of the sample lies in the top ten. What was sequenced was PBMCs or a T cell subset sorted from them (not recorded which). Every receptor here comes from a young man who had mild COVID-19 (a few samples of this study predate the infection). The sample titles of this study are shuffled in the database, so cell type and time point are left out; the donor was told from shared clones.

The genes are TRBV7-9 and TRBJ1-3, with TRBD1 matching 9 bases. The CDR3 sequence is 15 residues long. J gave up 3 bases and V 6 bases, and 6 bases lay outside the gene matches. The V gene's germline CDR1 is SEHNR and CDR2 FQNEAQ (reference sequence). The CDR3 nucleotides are TGTGCCAGCAGTTCGGGGACAGGGCTTGGAAACACCATATATTTT. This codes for CASSSGTGLGNTIYF.

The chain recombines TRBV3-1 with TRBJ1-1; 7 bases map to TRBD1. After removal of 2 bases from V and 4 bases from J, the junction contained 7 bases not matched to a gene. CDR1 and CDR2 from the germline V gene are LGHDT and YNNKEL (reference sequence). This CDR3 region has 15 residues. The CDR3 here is CASSQLEGGVTEAFF. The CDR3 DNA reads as TGTGCCAGCAGCCAACTGGAAGGGGGCGTCACTGAAGCTTTCTTT.

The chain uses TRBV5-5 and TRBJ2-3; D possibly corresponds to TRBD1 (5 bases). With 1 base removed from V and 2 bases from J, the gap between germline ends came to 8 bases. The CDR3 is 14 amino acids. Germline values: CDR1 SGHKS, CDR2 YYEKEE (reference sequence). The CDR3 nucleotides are TGTGCCAGCAGCTTGTGGGGCTACACAGATACGCAGTATTTT. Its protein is CASSLWGYTDTQYF. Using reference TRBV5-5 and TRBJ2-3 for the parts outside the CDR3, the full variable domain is DAGVTQSPTHLIKTRGQQVTLRCSPISGHKSVSWYQQVLGQGPQFIFQYYEKEERGRGNFPDRFSARQFPNYSSELNVNALLLGDSALYLCASSLWGYTDTQYFGPGTRLTVL.